Listed below are T cell receptor beta chains from one sample, sequenced in a study of blood T cell repertoires in COVID-19. The assay was immunoSEQ multiplex PCR, and TCRdb's table has in-frame clones only and misses some. The table has fewer than 200,000 clones, roughly 72% seen once; the top ten hold more than 3.5%. Sequenced input: peripheral blood. The receptors originated from a woman of 80 years or more with acute or convalescent COVID-19. Each CDR3 is given with its conserved first and last residue. The order of the fields is clone size, V gene, J gene, D gene, CDR3 protein, CDR3 DNA. D genes are given only for firm matches. Part of the rows lack a size; the others show once, few, many or a class for expanded clones.

NA	TRBV7-9	TRBJ1-1	NA	CASSSTTEAFF	TGTGCCAGCAGCTCGACAACTGAAGCTTTCTTT
NA	TRBV5-1	TRBJ1-1	TRBD1	CASRDGTGGVVNTEAFF	TGCGCCAGCAGGGATGGGACAGGGGGCGTCGTGAACACTGAAGCTTTCTTT
NA	TRBV18	TRBJ1-3	TRBD1	CASSPRQGQNTIYF	TGTGCCAGCTCACCGCGACAGGGGCAAAACACCATATATTTT
NA	TRBV28	TRBJ1-3	TRBD1	CASSSNSGGSGNTIYF	TGTGCCAGCAGTTCCAATTCAGGGGGCTCTGGAAACACCATATATTTT
NA	TRBV12-2	TRBJ2-7	NA	CASRTTTRITYEQYF	TGTGCAAGTCGCACCACGACTAGAATTACCTACGAGCAGTACTTC
NA	TRBV7-9	TRBJ1-1	TRBD1	CASSFVTGSITEAFF	TGTGCCAGCAGCTTCGTGACAGGGAGTATTACTGAAGCTTTCTTT
NA	TRBV5-3	TRBJ2-7	TRBD1	CARSPRTGYNYTYEQYF	TGTGCCAGAAGCCCACGGACAGGGTATAACTATACCTACGAGCAGTACTTC
NA	TRBV7-9	TRBJ1-1	NA	CASSIQGIGEAFF	TGTGCCAGCAGCATTCAGGGTATTGGTGAAGCTTTCTTT
NA	TRBV9	TRBJ1-6	TRBD1	CASSLGTANSPLHF	TGTGCCAGCAGCCTCGGGACAGCTAATTCACCCCTCCACTTT
NA	TRBV7-3	TRBJ2-3	TRBD2	CASSYHSGGGTDTQYF	TGTGCCAGCAGCTATCATAGCGGGGGAGGGACAGATACGCAGTATTTT
NA	TRBV19	TRBJ1-1	NA	CASRGQKSGAFF	TGTGCCAGCCGGGGACAAAAATCGGGAGCTTTCTTT
NA	TRBV5-1	TRBJ1-2	TRBD1	CASGQGGGYTF	TGCGCCAGCGGACAGGGAGGCGGCTACACCTTC
NA	TRBV5-4	TRBJ1-2	TRBD1	CASSLDTGTDNYGYTF	TGTGCCAGCAGCTTGGACACCGGGACAGATAACTATGGCTACACCTTC
NA	TRBV7-8	TRBJ1-5	NA	CASSFGTGNFQPQHF	TGTGCCAGCAGCTTTGGTACAGGGAATTTTCAGCCCCAGCATTTT
once	TRBV6-6	TRBJ1-1	NA	CASSYSQSNTEAFF	TGTGCCAGCAGTTACTCACAATCAAACACTGAAGCTTTCTTT
NA	TRBV6-5	TRBJ1-2	NA	CASSYSTRVEWGYTF	TGTGCCAGCAGTTACTCGACGAGGGTGGAATGGGGCTACACCTTC
NA	TRBV19	TRBJ2-7	TRBD2	CASREGASGLYEQYF	TGTGCCAGTAGAGAGGGAGCTAGCGGGCTCTACGAGCAGTACTTC
NA	TRBV10-3	TRBJ1-3	NA	CAISVQGRSGNTIYF	TGTGCCATCAGTGTTCAGGGGCGATCTGGAAACACCATATATTTT